This is a list of T cell receptor beta chains from one sample in a study of early T cells in non-severe SARS-CoV-2 infection. In TCRdb, the 5' RACE reads were re-called with MiXCR into one record per CDR3 protein. The table has tens of thousands of distinct CDR3 sequences, roughly an eighth seen once. The material sequenced was whole blood. The receptors here all came from an adult who was a healthcare worker with PCR-confirmed SARS-CoV-2 infection or an uninfected control (not recorded which). The CDR3 runs from the conserved cysteine through the conserved F or W. The order of the fields is D gene, J gene, clone size, V gene, CDR3 protein, CDR3 DNA. D genes are given only for firm matches. Where a row states a size, it is once, few, many or the class of an expanded clone; other rows omit it.

NA	TRBJ2-7	NA	TRBV18	CASSLSGASYEQYF	TGTGCCAGCTCACTGTCAGGGGCGTCCTACGAGCAGTACTTC
TRBD1	TRBJ1-5	NA	TRBV12-5	CASGTGDVSNQPQHF	TGTGCCTCCGGGACAGGGGATGTCAGCAATCAGCCCCAGCATTTT
TRBD1	TRBJ1-1	NA	TRBV28	CASSFQGARDTEAFF	TGTGCCAGCAGTTTCCAGGGGGCGCGCGACACTGAAGCTTTCTTT
NA	TRBJ2-1	NA	TRBV20-1	CSARDRGQKQFF	TGCAGTGCTAGAGATCGAGGCCAGAAGCAGTTCTTC
NA	TRBJ2-3	NA	TRBV7-3	CASSLTFESNTQYF	TGTGCCAGCAGCTTAACGTTCGAGTCTAATACGCAGTATTTT
NA	TRBJ1-5	many	TRBV10-3	CAIRSYNQPQHF	TGTGCCATCAGGTCGTACAATCAGCCCCAGCATTTT
TRBD2	TRBJ2-5	many	TRBV7-9	CASSVTSGRNLETQYF	TGTGCCAGCAGCGTCACTAGCGGGAGGAATTTGGAGACCCAGTACTTC
NA	TRBJ2-1	few	TRBV4-2	CASSQDLPLVYNEQFF	TGTGCCAGCAGCCAAGATCTTCCCTTAGTCTACAATGAGCAGTTCTTC
NA	TRBJ2-7	NA	TRBV7-9	CASSHLDSYEQYF	TGTGCCAGCAGCCACCTCGACTCCTACGAGCAGTACTTC
TRBD2	TRBJ2-6	many	TRBV7-7	CASSLGRGISGANVLTF	TGTGCTAGCAGCCTTGGGCGGGGGATCTCTGGGGCCAACGTCCTGACTTTC
TRBD1	TRBJ1-5	few	TRBV29-1	CSVGTGLAQPQHF	TGCAGCGTGGGGACAGGGCTCGCTCAGCCCCAGCATTTT
TRBD1	TRBJ1-1	many	TRBV12-3/TRBV12-4	CASSSDRRGTEAFF	TGTGCCAGCAGCTCGGACAGGAGGGGCACTGAAGCTTTCTTT
TRBD2	TRBJ2-1	NA	TRBV2	CASSKAGGRNNEQFF	TGTGCCAGCAGTAAAGCGGGAGGGCGAAACAATGAGCAGTTCTTC
NA	TRBJ2-7	NA	TRBV6-5	CASSYSRQGLYEQYF	TGTGCCAGCAGTTACTCGAGGCAGGGACTCTACGAGCAGTACTTC
NA	TRBJ2-2	few	TRBV19	CASSRQTIGELFF	TGTGCCAGTAGCCGCCAGACAATCGGGGAGCTGTTTTTT
NA	TRBJ2-3	NA	TRBV5-4	CASSRRDSSTDTQYF	TGTGCCAGCTCCCGTCGAGACAGTAGCACAGATACGCAGTATTTT
NA	TRBJ1-1	NA	TRBV7-3	CASSPRGQGLAFF	TGTGCCAGCAGTCCCAGGGGTCAGGGTTTGGCTTTCTTT
TRBD2	TRBJ2-3	few	TRBV3-1	CASSHDAGGDTDTQYF	TGTGCCAGCAGCCATGACGCGGGAGGTGACACAGATACGCAGTATTTT
TRBD2	TRBJ2-2	few	TRBV19	CASSMGGGRSGELFF	TGTGCCAGTAGTATGGGTGGCGGGAGATCCGGGGAGCTGTTTTTT
TRBD1	TRBJ1-2	NA	TRBV6-1	CASSEAGTGNGYTF	TGTGCCAGCAGTGAAGCCGGGACAGGGAATGGCTACACCTTC
TRBD1	TRBJ1-1	NA	TRBV29-1	CSVDGGTGGLAFF	TGCAGCGTTGACGGAGGGACAGGGGGCTTAGCTTTCTTT
NA	TRBJ1-2	NA	TRBV25-1	CASSGGLGRGSGYTF	TGTGCCAGCAGTGGGGGCCTGGGCAGGGGTAGCGGCTACACCTTC
NA	TRBJ2-3	NA	TRBV15	CATSRSTARRSDTQYF	TGTGCCACCAGCAGATCAACCGCGAGGAGGTCCGATACGCAGTATTTT
NA	TRBJ2-7	NA	TRBV18	CASSRVQEYEQYF	TGTGCCAGCTCACGGGTACAGGAATACGAGCAGTACTTC
NA	TRBJ1-1	few	TRBV7-9	CASSLFGENTEAFF	TGTGCCAGCAGCTTGTTTGGGGAGAACACTGAAGCTTTCTTT
NA	TRBJ2-3	few	TRBV10-3	CAPHRGTDTQYF	TGTGCCCCCCACCGGGGCACAGATACGCAGTATTTT
TRBD2	TRBJ2-5	NA	TRBV9	CASTPGTRDETQYF	TGTGCCAGCACCCCCGGGACTAGAGACGAGACCCAGTACTTC
TRBD2	TRBJ2-7	NA	TRBV5-1	CASRWTSTSYEQYF	TGCGCCAGCAGATGGACTAGCACCTCCTACGAGCAGTACTTC
TRBD1	TRBJ2-6	few	TRBV5-1	CASSPGQAGANVLTF	TGCGCCAGCAGCCCGGGACAGGCTGGGGCCAACGTCCTGACTTTC
TRBD2	TRBJ2-7	many	TRBV7-2	CASSSTSGVTYEQYF	TGTGCCAGCAGCTCAACTAGCGGGGTGACCTACGAGCAGTACTTC
NA	TRBJ2-7	many	TRBV5-6	CASSGGWPPSGEQYF	TGTGCCAGCAGTGGAGGGTGGCCCCCCTCAGGCGAGCAGTACTTC
NA	TRBJ2-7	NA	TRBV20-1	CSANTYRAEQYF	TGCAGTGCTAATACCTACAGGGCCGAGCAGTACTTC
NA	TRBJ2-7	NA	TRBV12-3/TRBV12-4	CASSSVLGSSYEQYF	TGTGCCAGCAGTTCAGTACTAGGGAGCTCCTACGAGCAGTACTTC
TRBD2	TRBJ2-3	NA	TRBV19	CASSFSGSADTQYF	TGTGCCAGTAGTTTTAGCGGGAGTGCAGATACGCAGTATTTT